The entry that follows covers one T cell receptor (beta chain) sequence. V was clipped by 5 bases and J by 3 bases, with 14 bases between them. Germline-derived CDR1 and CDR2 are SGHAT and FQNNGV. The CDR3 has 14 residues. The table came from immunoSEQ multiplex PCR; TCRdb's copy has only in-frame clones and leaves some out. The sample lists some 28,000 clones, 79% occurring once. This specimen belongs to a study of control samples from healthy donors and cancer patients. V gene TRBV11-2 combines with J gene TRBJ2-7, with unresolved D. The sequencing input was PBMCs. This sequence originates from a man in his sixties with head and neck cancer. DNA of the CDR3: TGTGCCAGCAGCCTTGGAACTGTTGGCTACGAGCAGTACTTC. Residues: CASSLGTVGYEQYF.